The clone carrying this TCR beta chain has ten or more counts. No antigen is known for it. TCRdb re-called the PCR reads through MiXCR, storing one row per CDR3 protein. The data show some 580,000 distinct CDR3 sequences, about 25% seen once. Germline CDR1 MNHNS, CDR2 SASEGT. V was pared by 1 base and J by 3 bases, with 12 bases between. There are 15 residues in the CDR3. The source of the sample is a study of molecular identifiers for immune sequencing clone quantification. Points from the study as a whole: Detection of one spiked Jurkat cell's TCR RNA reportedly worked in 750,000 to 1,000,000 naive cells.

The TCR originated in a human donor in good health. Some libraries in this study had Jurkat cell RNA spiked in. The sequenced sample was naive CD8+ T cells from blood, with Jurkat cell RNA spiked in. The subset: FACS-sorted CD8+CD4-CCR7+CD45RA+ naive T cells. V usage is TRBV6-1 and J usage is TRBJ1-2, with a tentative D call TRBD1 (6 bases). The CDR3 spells CASSEGPGEDYGYTF. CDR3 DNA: TGTGCCAGCAGTGAAGGTCCAGGGGAGGACTATGGCTACACCTTC.